Shown below are 8 T cell receptor beta chains from a single sample sequenced in a study of cytomegalovirus exposure and HLA in healthy donors. This PCR relied on a set of 60 Vbeta primers and 13 Jbeta primers. The data were produced by immunoSEQ multiplex PCR, yet TCRdb's version contains in-frame clones alone and is incomplete. The sample has a few hundred thousand clones, approximately 70% seen once; the top ten hold approximately 2.3%. Source material: PBMCs. The receptor source for this set is a female donor in good health and CMV-seronegative.

V gene TRBV27 combines with J gene TRBJ1-2; D gene unclear. The CDR3 has 17 residues. The germline CDR1 and CDR2 sequences are MNHEY and SMNVEV (reference sequence). Deletions cut 6 bases from V and 5 bases from J, with 25 bases between. The CDR3 coding sequence is TGTGCCAGCAGAAATTCCCGTCAAGGAATCAGAGGTTATGGCTACACCTTC. This encodes CASRNSRQGIRGYGYTF.

V usage is TRBV6-5 and J usage is TRBJ2-3; 9 bases line up with TRBD1. The CDR3 runs 16 residues. Germline lookup yields CDR1 MNHEY and CDR2 SVGAGI. V trimming: 0 bases; J trimming: 2 bases; junction bases outside the gene matches: 3. The CDR3 DNA reads TGTGCCAGCAGTTACTCTACAGGGGGCCTCACAGATACGCAGTATTTT. Protein sequence: CASSYSTGGLTDTQYF.

The chain is built from TRBV28 and TRBJ2-7; 12 nucleotides align to TRBD2. This CDR3 has 15 amino acids. The trim removed 6 bases at V and 6 bases at J, leaving 9 bases unmatched. CDR1 is MDHEN and CDR2 is SYDVKM in the germline V gene. The CDR3, as DNA: TGTGCCAGCAGCCCTAGACTAGCGGGAGTGGGCGAGCAGTACTTC. It is translated as CASSPRLAGVGEQYF.

The chain carries TRBV10-3 and TRBJ2-1; the match to TRBD2 covers 7 bases. V lost 11 bases to trimming and J lost 5 bases; unmatched junction nucleotides: 9. CDR3 length: 13 residues. CDR1 is ENHRY, CDR2 SYGVKD, per germline. CDR3 sequence (DNA): TGTGCCGTGCGGGAGATTCTCAACAATGAGCAGTTCTTC. Translated: CAVREILNNEQFF.

This clone was seen only a few times. V is TRBV5-1 and J is TRBJ2-2; 9 bases are shared with TRBD2. Germline V lookup: CDR1 SGHRS, CDR2 YFSETQ. CDR3 length: 17 amino acids. With 0 bases clipped from V and 0 bases from J, the junction kept 3 bases outside the gene matches. The CDR3 sequence is CASSLDPSGTNTGELFF. The CDR3, as DNA: TGCGCCAGCAGCTTGGACCCTAGCGGGACGAACACCGGGGAGCTGTTTTTT.

The chain recombines TRBV11-3 with TRBJ2-5; 7 bases align to TRBD2. V shed 6 bases, J shed 3 bases, and the junction held 4 bases outside the gene matches. Per the germline V gene, CDR1 is SGHNT and CDR2 is YENEEA. The CDR3 loop spans 13 amino acids. CDR3 DNA: TGTGCCAGCAGTTCGGCGGGAGAAGAGACCCAGTACTTC. Protein: CASSSAGEETQYF.

The chain uses TRBV6-5 and TRBJ2-5, with 8 bases aligning to TRBD2. The V gene end was trimmed by 4 bases and the J gene end by 1 base; junction bases not matched to a gene: 8. Germline V lookup: CDR1 MNHEY, CDR2 SVGAGI. The length of the CDR3 is 16 residues. This CDR3 is CASSSGAGVGQETQYF. Here the CDR3 DNA reads TGTGCCAGCAGTTCAGGAGCGGGAGTCGGCCAAGAGACCCAGTACTTC.

This clone has only a few counts. The CDR3 sequence is CASSLQGTGTNTQYF. The CDR3 region has the DNA TGTGCCAGCAGTCTACAGGGGACAGGAACGAATACGCAGTATTTT. The genes are TRBV28 and TRBJ2-3; 8 positions match TRBD1. This CDR3 has 15 amino acids. Germline lookup yields CDR1 MDHEN and CDR2 SYDVKM. Trimming at V came to 5 bases and at J to 7 bases, leaving 11 bases not matched to a gene.